This T cell receptor beta chain was profiled in a study of T cells in Graves' hyperthyroidism and ophthalmopathy. Unmatched junction bases numbered 3, after V lost 4 bases and J lost 7 bases. The V gene's germline CDR1 is MNHEY and CDR2 SVGAGI. The CDR3 is 13 amino acids. Exclusion followed for patients with uncontrolled infection, other autoimmune disease, pregnancy or lactation. Remarks on this clonotype: The antigen is not known.

Overall study results and limits: Researchers report that a 13 V-J model separated ophthalmopathy from stable hyperthyroidism. Blood also showed most of the thyroid clonotypes that were expanded above 0.001. Ophthalmopathy prediction by the model preceded onset by a median approximately six months.

Researchers took RNA transcripts and amplified the TCR beta CDR3 regions from them. The HTBI primer set drove a first-round RT-PCR of the TCR CDR3. One entry per CDR3 protein, called by TCRdb with MiXCR from the multiplex PCR reads. The data contain 540,000 or so distinct CDR3 sequences, roughly 50% of them singletons. This receptor was obtained from an adult woman with Graves' disease, either hyperthyroidism or ophthalmopathy (not recorded which). Sequenced material: peripheral blood or thyroid tissue (not recorded which). The chain carries TRBV6-5 and TRBJ1-1, with TRBD1 matching over 10 bases. CDR3 in amino acids: CASSWTGGGEAFF. CDR3 coding DNA: TGTGCCAGCAGTTGGACAGGGGGAGGTGAAGCTTTCTTT.